These 7 T cell receptor beta chains came from one sample sequenced in a study of blood T cell repertoires in COVID-19. Some clones are missing from TCRdb's copy, which holds only in-frame ones; the method was immunoSEQ multiplex PCR. The sample has 80,000 to 95,000 clones; about 85% are singletons. The specimen sequenced was peripheral blood. These receptors were obtained from a woman in her seventies with acute or convalescent COVID-19.

The genes are TRBV10-3 and TRBJ2-1, with 10 bases that match TRBD2. This CDR3 is built from 16 residues. The J segment lost 10 bases and the V segment lost 4 bases, leaving 13 bases of the junction unmatched. The germline gives CDR1 ENHRY, CDR2 SYGVKD. The CDR3 nucleotides read TGTGCCATCAGTGGGTGGGGGCTAGCGGGAGTTCAAGAGCAGTTCTTC. Protein: CAISGWGLAGVQEQFF.

About this clone: Different DNA sequences within this sample yield the same CDR3. The chain uses TRBV11-2 and TRBJ2-3; tentatively, D is TRBD2 (7 bases). This CDR3 has 16 amino acids. Deletions cut 0 bases from V and 2 bases from J, with 12 bases between. The germline gives CDR1 SGHAT, CDR2 FQNNGV. CDR3 sequence: CASSLEGRGNTDTQYF. The CDR3, as DNA: TGTGCCAGCAGCTTAGAAGGGAGGGGGAACACAGATACGCAGTATTTT.

The chain carries TRBV24-1 and TRBJ2-7; D gene uncertain. CDR1 is KGHDR, CDR2 SFDVKD, per germline. Trimming pared 5 bases from V and 6 bases from J, leaving 7 bases between. This CDR3 is 11 amino acids long. CDR3 sequence (DNA): TGTGCCACCAGTGGGCGAGGCGAGCAGTACGTC. It translates to CATSGRGEQYV.

The V call is TRBV3-1 (or the pseudogene TRBV3-2), the J call TRBJ2-3; 15 bases align to TRBD2. Germline CDR1 LGHDT, CDR2 YNNKEL (reference sequence). V dropped 4 bases and J dropped 0; count of bases not matched to a gene: 5. The CDR3 has 18 residues. For the CDR3, the DNA is TGTGCCAGCAGCCCGGGACTAGCGGGGGGTCCTAGCACAGATACGCAGTATTTT. Translation: CASSPGLAGGPSTDTQYF.

The rearrangement uses TRBV25-1 and TRBJ1-3; TRBD1 might be the D (6 bases). The length of the CDR3 is 13 residues. V shed 6 bases and J shed 7 bases, with 13 bases lying between them. Germline CDR1 is MGHDK and CDR2 is SYGVNS. CDR3 amino acids: CASREGGSNTIYF. The CDR3 coding sequence is TGTGCCAGCAGGGAGGGGGGGAGTAACACCATATATTTT.

The chain has TRBV6-2 or TRBV6-3 and TRBJ2-2, with 7 bases fitting TRBD2. This CDR3 has 15 amino acids. Germline loops: CDR1 MNHEY, CDR2 SVGEGT. The J segment lost 4 bases and the V segment lost 1 base, leaving 3 bases of the junction unmatched. Written as DNA, the CDR3 is TGTGCCAGCAGTTACTGGGGGGGAGGCACCGGGGAGCTGTTTTTT. It translates to CASSYWGGGTGELFF.

V is TRBV3-1 (or the pseudogene TRBV3-2) and J is TRBJ1-5; D gene ambiguous. The CDR3 has 13 amino acids. Between the trimmed V and J ends, which lost 1 base and 5 bases, there was a span of 6 bases. Germline assignment: CDR1 LGHDT and CDR2 YNNKEL (reference sequence). The CDR3 here is CASSQGRYQPQHF. As DNA, the CDR3 is TGTGCCAGCAGCCAAGGCAGATATCAGCCCCAGCATTTT.